Given below is one T cell receptor beta chain in context. Its cognate antigen is unknown. The record originates from a study of shared clonotypes between healthy human individuals. TCRdb's table, derived via immunoSEQ multiplex PCR, lists solely in-frame clones and lacks some. The sample has hundreds of thousands of clones, about 95% seen once; the top ten hold about 0.11%. Overall study findings and caveats: Estimated richness values were generally larger in naive subsets than in memory subsets.

Naive CD8 cells lacked CD45RO and underwent positive selection for CCR7, leaving out terminally differentiated effector memory CD45RA+ cells. CDR3 size: 15 residues. V was clipped by 3 bases and J by 0 bases, with 9 bases between them. Per germline, CDR1 WNHNN and CDR2 SYGVQD (reference sequence). Sequenced input: naive CD8+ T cells sorted from blood. This receptor was identified in a woman in her 30s in good health. The rearrangement links TRBV10-1 to TRBJ2-1; a weak D match, TRBD2 (5 bases). The CDR3 bases are TGCGCCAGCAGTGATACGGGGAGCTCCTACAATGAGCAGTTCTTC. It codes for CASSDTGSSYNEQFF.